This passage covers 27 T cell receptor beta chains from one sample sequenced in a study of control samples from healthy donors and cancer patients. The method was immunoSEQ multiplex PCR; TCRdb's version includes in-frame clones alone and lacks a portion of them. Of some 110,000 clones in the sample, over 90% are singletons; the top ten hold 2% to 3%. The material sequenced was blood. These receptors were taken from a man aged 30-40 years in good health.

This clone has a single count. The rearrangement links TRBV3-1 (or the pseudogene TRBV3-2) to TRBJ1-2; D remains ambiguous. The CDR3 sequence is 15 residues long. Deletions cut 5 bases from V and 8 bases from J, with 21 bases between. Germline CDR1 LGHDT, CDR2 YNNKEL (reference sequence). Here the CDR3 DNA reads TGTGCCAGCAGCGTCTTACGTGGAGCAGCGGGGGGCTACACCTTC. Translating it yields CASSVLRGAAGGYTF.

The CDR3: CASSQDGTAYEQYF. The DNA of the CDR3 is TGTGCCAGCAGCCAAGATGGGACAGCCTACGAGCAGTACTTC. The V gene is TRBV14, the J gene TRBJ2-7; 7 bases fit TRBD1. CDR1 and CDR2 from the germline V gene are SGHDN and FVKESK. This CDR3 has 14 amino acids. The trim removed 0 bases at V and 2 bases at J, leaving 1 base unmatched. The full variable domain, its missing parts supplied by reference TRBV14 and TRBJ2-7, is EAGVTQFPSHSVIEKGQTVTLRCDPISGHDNLYWYRRVMGKEIKFLLHFVKESKQDESGMPNNRFLAERTGGTYSTLKVQPAELEDSGVYFCASSQDGTAYEQYFGPGTRLTVT.

The chain uses TRBV6-1 and TRBJ1-2, with a weak D call TRBD1 (6 bases). Trimming cost V 4 bases and J 6 bases, with 15 bases left between them. Germline loops: CDR1 MNHNS, CDR2 SASEGT. The CDR3 has 14 amino acids. CDR3 loop: CASSGAGVADGYTF. CDR3 DNA sequence: TGTGCCAGCAGTGGAGCAGGGGTAGCTGATGGCTACACCTTC.

The chain uses TRBV7-2 and TRBJ2-1, with D maybe TRBD2 (7 bases). V lost 2 bases to trimming and J lost 0 bases, with 14 bases between them. This CDR3 is 17 amino acids long. Germline loops: CDR1 SGHTA, CDR2 FQGNSA. In DNA form, the CDR3 reads TGTGCCAGCAGCTTAAGGGGGGGGCTGGGCTCCTACAATGAGCAGTTCTTC. Encoded protein: CASSLRGGLGSYNEQFF.

The V call is TRBV6-5, the J call TRBJ1-2; maybe TRBD1 (5 bases). This CDR3 has 14 amino acids. Germline CDR1 and CDR2: MNHEY and SVGAGI. The V gene lost 8 bases and the J gene lost 0 bases, with 13 bases spanning the gap. CDR3 loop: CASVWTSANYGYTF. The CDR3 DNA reads as TGTGCCAGCGTTTGGACATCAGCTAACTATGGCTACACCTTC.

The CDR3 DNA sequence: TGTGCCACCAGTGATTTGGTCCGACAGTCCGGGGAGCTGTTTTTT. Translating it yields CATSDLVRQSGELFF. The rearrangement uses TRBV24-1 and TRBJ2-2, with D tentatively TRBD1 (5 bases). Deletions cut 0 bases from V and 6 bases from J, with 10 bases between. Germline V gene sequence: CDR1 KGHDR, CDR2 SFDVKD. The CDR3 is 15 amino acids.

The chain recombines TRBV15 with TRBJ1-5; D unresolved. The V end was cut by 0 bases, the J end by 7 bases, with 13 bases between. CDR1 and CDR2 (germline): LNHNV, YYDKDF (reference sequence). The CDR3 spans 15 residues. The CDR3 nucleotides read TGTGCCACCAGCAGAGATACAAATGCCAAACAGCCCCAGCATTTT. Protein sequence: CATSRDTNAKQPQHF.

The V call is TRBV3-1 (or the pseudogene TRBV3-2), the J call TRBJ1-1; D gene ambiguous. There are 12 residues in the CDR3. The germline V gene encodes CDR1 LGHDT and CDR2 YNNKEL (reference sequence). The V end lost 0 bases, the J end lost 6 bases, and 5 bases lay between the germline ends. The CDR3 loop is CASSQDTAEAFF. The CDR3 nucleotides read TGTGCCAGCAGCCAAGATACCGCTGAAGCTTTCTTT.

The chain joins TRBV6-2 or TRBV6-3 to TRBJ2-2; 10 bases are a match to TRBD2. CDR1 is MNHEY, CDR2 SVGEGT, per germline. The CDR3 is 19 residues long. Unmatched junction bases numbered 10, after V lost 0 bases and J lost 3 bases. CDR3 residues: CASSYSSPAGGRYTGELFF. The CDR3 DNA reads TGTGCCAGCAGTTACTCGAGTCCAGCGGGGGGGCGGTACACCGGGGAGCTGTTTTTT.

This chain joins TRBV6-5 and TRBJ2-7; TRBD1 agrees at 12 bases. The CDR3 has 15 residues. The germline gives CDR1 MNHEY, CDR2 SVGAGI. Unmatched junction bases numbered 6, after V lost 4 bases and J lost 5 bases. The CDR3 sequence is CASSSGTGGWNEQYV. In nucleotides, the CDR3 is TGTGCCAGCAGTTCCGGGACAGGGGGCTGGAACGAGCAGTACGTC.

This sequence joins TRBV7-2 and TRBJ1-5; D possibly corresponds to TRBD1 (5 bases). This CDR3 spans 14 amino acids. Per the germline V gene, CDR1 is SGHTA and CDR2 is FQGNSA. V was pared by 4 bases and J by 3 bases, with 10 bases between. As DNA, the CDR3 is TGTGCCAGCAGCTCGGACATGTACAATCAGCCCCAGCATTTT. Protein sequence: CASSSDMYNQPQHF.

V usage is TRBV6-6 and J usage is TRBJ2-7; D unclear. Germline lookup yields CDR1 MNHNY and CDR2 SVGAGI (reference sequence). V was shortened by 0 bases and J by 7 bases, with 10 bases between the two germline ends. The CDR3 totals 13 residues. The DNA for the CDR3 is TGTGCCAGCAGTTACTCGGCCACGGTTGAGCAGTACGTC. It is translated as CASSYSATVEQYV.

The V and J genes are TRBV5-4 and TRBJ1-1; D might be TRBD1 (5 bases). Deletions cut 5 bases from V and 7 bases from J, with 21 bases between. Germline CDR1 and CDR2: SGHNT and YYREEE (reference sequence). This CDR3 has 15 residues. The CDR3 region has the DNA TGTGCCAGCAGGACAAAGGGAGGGGCTACGAGTGAAGCTTTCTTT. Residues: CASRTKGGATSEAFF.

The rearrangement joins TRBV7-6 to TRBJ2-2; TRBD1 aligns across 8 bases. This CDR3 has 16 amino acids. J lost 0 bases, V lost 5 bases, and 5 bases had no gene match. The germline gives CDR1 SGHVS, CDR2 FNYEAQ. The CDR3: CASSPQGGANTGELFF. The CDR3 nucleotides read TGTGCCAGCAGCCCACAGGGGGGAGCGAACACCGGGGAGCTGTTTTTT.

The chain links TRBV19 to TRBJ1-1; 11 nucleotides agree with TRBD1. Germline CDR1 is LNHDA and CDR2 is SQIVND (reference sequence). J lost 4 bases, V lost 1 base, and 8 bases had no gene match. This CDR3 contains 17 residues. The CDR3 is CASSIGTGGLRATEAFF. In nucleotides, the CDR3 is TGTGCCAGTAGTATAGGGACAGGGGGCTTGCGTGCCACTGAAGCTTTCTTT.

A single count supports this clone. The J gene is TRBJ2-1, the V gene TRBV24-1; possible D gene TRBD1, 5 bases. Deletions cut 0 bases from V and 10 bases from J, with 15 bases between. CDR1 and CDR2 (germline): KGHDR, SFDVKD. The CDR3 loop spans 15 amino acids. For the CDR3, the DNA is TGTGCCACCAGTGATTTGCGGCAGGGAAAGGACGAGCAGTTCTTC. This sequence encodes CATSDLRQGKDEQFF.

The chain has TRBV6-5 and TRBJ1-1; D unresolved. There are 13 residues in the CDR3. The V gene's germline CDR1 is MNHEY and CDR2 SVGAGI. Trimming removed 6 bases at V and 3 bases at J, with 11 bases between. CDR3 sequence (DNA): TGTGCCAGCAGCCTAGAGCAGGACACTGAAGCTTTCTTT. Its translation: CASSLEQDTEAFF.

DNA of the CDR3: TGCGCCAGCAGCCCACTACCGGTCGGGGGCTACACCTTC. Translating it yields CASSPLPVGGYTF. V usage is TRBV5-1 and J usage is TRBJ1-2; D gene unclear. CDR1 and CDR2 from the germline V gene are SGHRS and YFSETQ. Deletions cut 4 bases from V and 8 bases from J, with 15 bases between. The length of the CDR3 is 13 residues.

The rearrangement joins TRBV9 to TRBJ2-3; TRBD1 or TRBD2 may be the D gene (6 bases each). The V gene's germline CDR1 is SGDLS and CDR2 YYNGEE. Trimming left V 7 bases short and J 2 bases short, with 17 bases between. This CDR3 region has 15 residues. The CDR3: CASGERGAVTDTQYF. The DNA for the CDR3 is TGTGCCAGCGGAGAGAGGGGGGCCGTCACAGATACGCAGTATTTT.

A few counts support this clone. The chain combines TRBV7-9 with TRBJ1-5; TRBD1 might be the D (5 bases). The CDR3 contains 17 residues. CDR1 and CDR2 (germline): SEHNR, FQNEAQ (reference sequence). V shed 1 base and J shed 0 bases, with 13 bases lying between them. CDR3 protein: CASSLEVTRGSNQPQHF. The CDR3 DNA follows: TGTGCCAGCAGCTTAGAAGTTACTAGGGGTAGCAATCAGCCCCAGCATTTT.

The J gene is TRBJ1-1, the V gene TRBV3-1 (or the pseudogene TRBV3-2), with D unclear. Germline V gives CDR1 LGHDT, CDR2 YNNKEL (reference sequence). Trimming removed 4 bases from V and 4 bases from J, with 10 bases in between. The CDR3 is 13 amino acids. CDR3 in amino acids: CASSPLWGTEAFF. The CDR3 DNA sequence: TGTGCCAGCAGCCCGCTGTGGGGCACTGAAGCTTTCTTT.

This clone occurred once. The rearrangement links TRBV9 to TRBJ1-1; D is uncertain. V was trimmed by 3 bases and J by 1 base, leaving 10 bases between them. The length of the CDR3 is 14 residues. Germline assignment: CDR1 SGDLS and CDR2 YYNGEE. Here the CDR3 reads CASSADRKNTEAFF. The CDR3 nucleotides read TGTGCCAGCAGCGCGGATAGAAAGAACACTGAAGCTTTCTTT.

CDR3 in DNA: TGCGCCAGCAGCTTGGACAGTCATAGCAATCAGCCCCAGCATTTT. Translation: CASSLDSHSNQPQHF. This chain links TRBV5-1 with TRBJ1-5; D unresolved. V lost 0 bases and J 0 bases, leaving 7 bases between the germline ends. This CDR3 is 15 amino acids long. CDR1 is SGHRS and CDR2 is YFSETQ in the germline V gene. Using reference TRBV5-1 and TRBJ1-5 for the parts outside the CDR3, the full variable domain is KAGVTQTPRYLIKTRGQQVTLSCSPISGHRSVSWYQQTPGQGLQFLFEYFSETQRNKGNFPGRFSGRQFSNSRSEMNVSTLELGDSALYLCASSLDSHSNQPQHFGDGTRLSIL.

The rearrangement joins TRBV5-1 to TRBJ2-1; 14 positions match TRBD2. The CDR3 spans 19 residues. V lost 6 bases to trimming and J lost 0 bases; unmatched junction nucleotides: 11. From germline, CDR1 is SGHRS and CDR2 YFSETQ. The CDR3 is CASNPRTSGGLGSYNEQFF. The CDR3 coding sequence is TGCGCCAGCAATCCACGGACTAGCGGGGGGTTGGGCTCCTACAATGAGCAGTTCTTC.

The V gene is TRBV30, the J gene TRBJ1-1; no clear D. The V and J ends lost 7 bases and 1 base respectively, with 13 bases between them. From germline, CDR1 is GTSNPN and CDR2 SVGIG (reference sequence). CDR3 length: 13 amino acids. The CDR3: CASLAPGNTEAFF. The DNA of the CDR3 is TGTGCCTCCCTGGCCCCGGGGAACACTGAAGCTTTCTTT.

The V and J genes are TRBV18 and TRBJ2-5, with TRBD2 as a possible D gene (5 bases). Germline lookup yields CDR1 KGHSH and CDR2 LQKENI. Trimming stripped 3 bases from V and 1 base from J, with 12 bases between. The CDR3 has 15 amino acids. CDR3 in DNA: TGTGCCAGCTCACCTCTGTCGGGGTTCCAAGAGACCCAGTACTTC. This translates into CASSPLSGFQETQYF.

The V and J genes are TRBV18 and TRBJ1-6; D gene unclear. Germline V CDR1 and CDR2: KGHSH, LQKENI. The V end was cut by 6 bases, the J end by 0 bases, with 12 bases between. This CDR3 spans 16 amino acids. In nucleotides, the CDR3 is TGTGCCAGCTCCCCCACGGTCAGCTCCTATAATTCACCCCTCCACTTT. It specifies CASSPTVSSYNSPLHF. The full variable domain, rest sourced from reference TRBV18 and TRBJ1-6, is NAGVMQNPRHLVRRRGQEARLRCSPMKGHSHVYWYRQLPEEGLKFMVYLQKENIIDESGMPKERFSAEFPKEGPSILRIQQVVRGDSAAYFCASSPTVSSYNSPLHFGNGTRLTVT.